This record looks at one T cell receptor beta chain sequence and its context. Repertoires were generated with immunoSEQ multiplex PCR, while TCRdb's copy carries only in-frame clones and drops some. This sample yields approximately 1.9 million clones, of which 85% to 95% are seen a single time; more than 1.5% belongs to the top ten. The data originate from a study of shared clonotypes between healthy human individuals. Cells designated naive CD8 were CD45RO-negative and were positively selected for CCR7, with terminally differentiated effector memory CD45RA+ cells excluded. Donors were healthy HIV-negative adults without recently reported acute infections or vaccinations. With 5 bases clipped from V and 6 bases from J, the junction kept 7 bases outside the gene matches. The V gene's germline CDR1 is MDHEN and CDR2 SYDVKM. The CDR3 loop spans 13 amino acids.

The gene calls are TRBV28 and TRBJ2-7; 7 positions agree with TRBD1. The sequenced material came from naive CD8+ T cells from PBMCs. The TCR sequence derives from a man between 18 and 35 years old in good health. Some clones in this sample may be carry-over from other donors' samples. The CDR3 coding sequence is TGTGCCAGCAGTATCACAGGGGACGGCGAGCAGTACTTC. Encoded protein: CASSITGDGEQYF.